A selection of T cell receptor beta chains follows, all from one sample in a study of blood T cell repertoires in COVID-19. Data came from immunoSEQ multiplex PCR; TCRdb stores just in-frame clones and leaves some out. The data hold 52,000 or so clones, with less than 95% observed a single time. Source material: peripheral blood. Receptors were obtained from a human donor in a cohort sampled during active COVID-19. Both conserved end residues are part of each CDR3. For some rows the clone size is stated as once, few or many, or as a class when expanded; others skip it.

v_call,clone_size,cdr3_aa
TRBV5-1,few,CASSLAFPGANEQFF
TRBV5-5,-,CATSPIAGDNEQFF
TRBV3-1/TRBV3-2,once,CASSQVTIQNTEAFF
TRBV6-6,-,CASSLALNTEAFF
TRBV12-3/TRBV12-4,-,CASSLKYEQYF
TRBV7-9,-,CASSLDSEQYF
TRBV11-2,-,CASSQRRGSSYNEQFF
TRBV28,-,CASSFSGLAGSSYEQYF
TRBV18,-,CASSLWTENTGELFF
TRBV4-1,once,CASSRTHPGQGADTQYF
TRBV18,-,CASSRVQGYEQYF
TRBV7-2,-,CASSSSLHIHNEQFF
TRBV5-5,-,CASSSTEFGNTIYF
TRBV28,-,CASTPGQGYEQYF
TRBV5-8,-,CASSLSPGKHNEQFF
TRBV15,-,CATSRESSGANVLTF
TRBV19,-,CASSIHSDYSNEQFF
TRBV5-1,-,CASSFGTANEKLFF
TRBV29-1,-,CSVGTSGYNEQFF
TRBV2,-,CASSAFSAGEETQYF
TRBV11-2,few,CASSPTGDQQFF
TRBV15,-,CATSRDYETGGLSSYNEQFF
TRBV5-1,-,CASSLIPGQGIETQYF
TRBV5-6,-,CASSWSGTGSEKLFF
TRBV7-8,-,CASSDRRSYEQYF
TRBV19,-,CASRIGGSGANVLTF
TRBV7-9,-,CASRTGPDTQYF
TRBV6-2/TRBV6-3,-,CASSGLADYYNEQFF
TRBV3-1/TRBV3-2,-,CASSQTGTDSNQPQHF
TRBV28,-,CASSFSGTSGIEQYF